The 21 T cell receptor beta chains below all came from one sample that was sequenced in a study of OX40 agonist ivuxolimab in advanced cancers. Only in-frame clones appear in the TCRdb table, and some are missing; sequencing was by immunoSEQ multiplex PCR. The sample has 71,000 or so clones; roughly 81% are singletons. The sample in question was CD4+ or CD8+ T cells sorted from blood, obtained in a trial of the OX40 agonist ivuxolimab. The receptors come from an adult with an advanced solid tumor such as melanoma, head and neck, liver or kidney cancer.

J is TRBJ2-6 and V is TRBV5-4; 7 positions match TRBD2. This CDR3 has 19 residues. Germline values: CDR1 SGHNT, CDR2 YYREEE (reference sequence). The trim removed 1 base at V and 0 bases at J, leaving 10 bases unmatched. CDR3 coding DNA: TGTGCCAGCAGCTTGATGGGCCTTTGGGGGGGCTCTGGGGCCAACGTCCTGACTTTC. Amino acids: CASSLMGLWGGSGANVLTF.

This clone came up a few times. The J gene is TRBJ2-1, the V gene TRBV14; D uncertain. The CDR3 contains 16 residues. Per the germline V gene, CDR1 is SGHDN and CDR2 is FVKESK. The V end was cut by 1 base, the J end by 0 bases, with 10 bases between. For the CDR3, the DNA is TGTGCCAGCAGCCAAGCTGAGAGACGCTCCTACAATGAGCAGTTCTTC. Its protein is CASSQAERRSYNEQFF.

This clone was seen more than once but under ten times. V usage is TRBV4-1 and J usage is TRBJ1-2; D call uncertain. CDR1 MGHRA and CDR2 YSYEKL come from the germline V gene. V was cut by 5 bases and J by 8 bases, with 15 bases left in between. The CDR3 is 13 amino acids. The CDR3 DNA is TGCGCCAGCAGCGTTGGACTGATCGGGGGCTACACCTTC. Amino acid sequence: CASSVGLIGGYTF.

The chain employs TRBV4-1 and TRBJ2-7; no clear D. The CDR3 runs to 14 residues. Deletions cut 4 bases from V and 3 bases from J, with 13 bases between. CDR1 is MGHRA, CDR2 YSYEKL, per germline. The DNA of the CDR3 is TGCGCCAGCAGCCCACGAGTGGGGAACTACGAGCAGTACTTC. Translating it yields CASSPRVGNYEQYF.

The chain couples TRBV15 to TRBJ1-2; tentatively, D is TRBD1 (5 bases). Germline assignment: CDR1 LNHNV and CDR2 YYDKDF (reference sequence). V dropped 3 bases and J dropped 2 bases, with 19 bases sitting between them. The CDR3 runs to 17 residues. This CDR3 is CATSSPKLGGSNYGYTF. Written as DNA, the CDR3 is TGTGCCACCAGCAGCCCTAAATTGGGGGGATCCAACTATGGCTACACCTTC.

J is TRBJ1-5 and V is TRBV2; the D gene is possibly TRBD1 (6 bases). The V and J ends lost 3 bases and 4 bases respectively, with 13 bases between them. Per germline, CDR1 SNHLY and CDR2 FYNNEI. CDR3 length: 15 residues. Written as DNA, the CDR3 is TGTGCCAGCAGTGAGCAGGGGTACTCGAATCAGCCCCAGCATTTT. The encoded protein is CASSEQGYSNQPQHF. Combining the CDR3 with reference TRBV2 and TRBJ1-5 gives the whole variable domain EPEVTQTPSHQVTQMGQEVILRCVPISNHLYFYWYRQILGQKVEFLVSFYNNEISEKSEIFDDQFSVERPDGSNFTLKIRSTKLEDSAMYFCASSEQGYSNQPQHFGDGTRLSIL.

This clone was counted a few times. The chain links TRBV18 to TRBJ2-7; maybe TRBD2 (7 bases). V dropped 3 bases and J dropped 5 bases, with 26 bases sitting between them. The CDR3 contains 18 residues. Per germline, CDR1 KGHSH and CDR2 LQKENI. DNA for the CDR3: TGTGCCAGCTCACCCTTGGCCCAAGGGGGGGGCGCCTTGGACGAGCAGTACTTC. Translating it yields CASSPLAQGGGALDEQYF.

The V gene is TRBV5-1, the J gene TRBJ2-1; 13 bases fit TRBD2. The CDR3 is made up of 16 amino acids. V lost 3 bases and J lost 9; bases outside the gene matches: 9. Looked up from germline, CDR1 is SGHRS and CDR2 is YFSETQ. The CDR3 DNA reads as TGCGCCAGCAGCTCTCACCGGACTAGCGGGAGCGGTGAGCAGTTCTTC. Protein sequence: CASSSHRTSGSGEQFF.

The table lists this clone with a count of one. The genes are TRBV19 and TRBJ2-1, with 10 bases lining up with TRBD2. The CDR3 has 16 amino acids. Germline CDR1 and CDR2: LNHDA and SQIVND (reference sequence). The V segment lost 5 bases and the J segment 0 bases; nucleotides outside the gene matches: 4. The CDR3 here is CASSVAGGSSYNEQFF. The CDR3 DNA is TGTGCCAGTAGTGTAGCGGGGGGTAGCTCCTACAATGAGCAGTTCTTC. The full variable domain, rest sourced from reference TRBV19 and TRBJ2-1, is DGGITQSPKYLFRKEGQNVTLSCEQNLNHDAMYWYRQDPGQGLRLIYYSQIVNDFQKGDIAEGYSVSREKKESFPLTVTSAQKNPTAFYLCASSVAGGSSYNEQFFGPGTRLTVL.

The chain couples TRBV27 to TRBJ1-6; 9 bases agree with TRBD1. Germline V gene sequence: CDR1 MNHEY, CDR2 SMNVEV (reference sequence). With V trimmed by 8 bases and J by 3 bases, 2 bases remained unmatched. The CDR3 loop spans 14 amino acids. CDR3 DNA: TGTGCCAGCTCGGACAGGGGCTATAATTCACCCCTCCACTTT. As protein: CASSDRGYNSPLHF.

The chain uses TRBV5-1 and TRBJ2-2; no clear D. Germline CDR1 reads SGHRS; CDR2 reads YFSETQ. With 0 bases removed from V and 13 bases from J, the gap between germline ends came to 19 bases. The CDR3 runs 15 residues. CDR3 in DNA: TGCGCCAGCAGCTTGGGTGCCGCTAGTCCGGTGGGGCTGTTTTTT. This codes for CASSLGAASPVGLFF. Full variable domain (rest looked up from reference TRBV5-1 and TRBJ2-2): KAGVTQTPRYLIKTRGQQVTLSCSPISGHRSVSWYQQTPGQGLQFLFEYFSETQRNKGNFPGRFSGRQFSNSRSEMNVSTLELGDSALYLCASSLGAASPVGLFFGEGSRLTVL.

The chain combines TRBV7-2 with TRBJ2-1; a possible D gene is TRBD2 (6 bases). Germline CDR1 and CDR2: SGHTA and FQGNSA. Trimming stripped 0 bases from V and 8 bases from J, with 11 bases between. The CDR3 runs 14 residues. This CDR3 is CASSLATASDEQFF. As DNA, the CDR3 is TGTGCCAGCAGCTTAGCAACGGCTAGCGATGAGCAGTTCTTC.

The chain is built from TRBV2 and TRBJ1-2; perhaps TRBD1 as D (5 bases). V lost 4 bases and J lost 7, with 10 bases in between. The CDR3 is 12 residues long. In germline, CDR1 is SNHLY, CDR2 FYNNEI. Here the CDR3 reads CASSAGVGGYTF. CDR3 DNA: TGTGCCAGCAGTGCGGGGGTGGGTGGCTACACCTTC.

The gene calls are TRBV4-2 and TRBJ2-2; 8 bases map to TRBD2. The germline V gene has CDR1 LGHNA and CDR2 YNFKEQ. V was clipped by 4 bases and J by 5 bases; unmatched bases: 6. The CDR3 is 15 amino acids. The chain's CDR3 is CASSLPGGPTGELFF. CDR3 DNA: TGTGCCAGCAGCCTCCCGGGGGGGCCGACCGGGGAGCTGTTTTTT.

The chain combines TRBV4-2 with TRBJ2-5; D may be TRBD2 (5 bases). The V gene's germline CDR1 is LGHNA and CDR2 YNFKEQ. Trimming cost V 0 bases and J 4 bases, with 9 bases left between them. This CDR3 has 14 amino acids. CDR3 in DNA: TGTGCCAGCAGCCAAGATCGGGCGGGAGAGACCCAGTACTTC. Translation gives CASSQDRAGETQYF.

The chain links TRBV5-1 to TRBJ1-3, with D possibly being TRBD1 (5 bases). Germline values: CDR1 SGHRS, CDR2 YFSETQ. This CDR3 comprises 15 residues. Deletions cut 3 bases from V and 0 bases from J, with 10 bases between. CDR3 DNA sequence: TGCGCCAGCAGCTCGACGGGGACCTCTGGAAACACCATATATTTT. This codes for CASSSTGTSGNTIYF.

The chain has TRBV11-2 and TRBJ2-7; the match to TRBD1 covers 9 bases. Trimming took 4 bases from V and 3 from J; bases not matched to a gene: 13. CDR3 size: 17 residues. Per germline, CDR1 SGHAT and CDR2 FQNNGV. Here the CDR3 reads CASSYGGTGLLHYEQYF. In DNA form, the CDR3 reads TGTGCCAGCAGCTACGGCGGGACAGGGTTACTCCACTACGAGCAGTACTTC. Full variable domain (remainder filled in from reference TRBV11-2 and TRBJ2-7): EAGVAQSPRYKIIEKRQSVAFWCNPISGHATLYWYQQILGQGPKLLIQFQNNGVVDDSQLPKDRFSAERLKGVDSTLKIQPAKLEDSAVYLCASSYGGTGLLHYEQYFGPGTRLTVT.

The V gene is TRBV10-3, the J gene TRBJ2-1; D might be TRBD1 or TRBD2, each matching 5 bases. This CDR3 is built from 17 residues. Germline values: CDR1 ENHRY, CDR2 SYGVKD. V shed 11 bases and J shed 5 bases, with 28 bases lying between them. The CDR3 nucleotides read TGTGCCGCCCGAGCGTCTTCGGGGACCCAGAATCACAATGAGCAGTTCTTC. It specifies CAARASSGTQNHNEQFF.

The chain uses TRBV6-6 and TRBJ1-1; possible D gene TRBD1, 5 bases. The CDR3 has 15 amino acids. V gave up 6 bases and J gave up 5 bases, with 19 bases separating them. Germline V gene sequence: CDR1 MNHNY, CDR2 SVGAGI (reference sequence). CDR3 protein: CASSPGLAESTEAFF. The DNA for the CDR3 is TGTGCCAGCAGCCCGGGGCTGGCGGAAAGTACTGAAGCTTTCTTT.

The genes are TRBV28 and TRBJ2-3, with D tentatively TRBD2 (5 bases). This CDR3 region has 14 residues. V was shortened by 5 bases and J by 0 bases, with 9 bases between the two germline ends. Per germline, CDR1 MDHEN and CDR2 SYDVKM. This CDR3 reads CASSGSGSTDTQYF. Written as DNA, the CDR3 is TGTGCCAGCAGTGGAAGCGGTAGCACAGATACGCAGTATTTT.

The CDR3 DNA reads TGTGCCAGCAGCCCGGACAGCTTGAACACTGAAGCTTTCTTT. Protein product: CASSPDSLNTEAFF. The chain joins TRBV11-1 to TRBJ1-1; D perhaps matches TRBD1 (6 bases). The CDR3 is 14 amino acids. V lost 5 bases and J 0 bases, leaving 10 bases between the germline ends. CDR1 is SGHAT and CDR2 is FQDESV in the germline V gene (reference sequence).